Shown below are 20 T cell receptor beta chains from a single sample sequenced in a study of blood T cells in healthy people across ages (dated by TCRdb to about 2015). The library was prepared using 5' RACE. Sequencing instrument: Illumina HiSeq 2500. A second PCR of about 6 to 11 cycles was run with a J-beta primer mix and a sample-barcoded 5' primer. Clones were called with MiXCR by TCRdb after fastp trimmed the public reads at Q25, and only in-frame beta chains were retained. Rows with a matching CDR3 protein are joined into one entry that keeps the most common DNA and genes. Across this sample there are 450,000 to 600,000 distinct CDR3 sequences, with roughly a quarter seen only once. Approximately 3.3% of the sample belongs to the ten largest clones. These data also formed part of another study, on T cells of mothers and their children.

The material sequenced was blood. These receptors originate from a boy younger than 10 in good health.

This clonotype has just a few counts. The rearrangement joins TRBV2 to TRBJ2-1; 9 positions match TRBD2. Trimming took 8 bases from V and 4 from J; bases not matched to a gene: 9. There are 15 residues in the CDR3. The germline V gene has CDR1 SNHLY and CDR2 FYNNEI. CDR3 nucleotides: TGTGCCAGCCAGCTCGCGGGGGGGTTTTACAATGAGCAGTTCTTC. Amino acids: CASQLAGGFYNEQFF.

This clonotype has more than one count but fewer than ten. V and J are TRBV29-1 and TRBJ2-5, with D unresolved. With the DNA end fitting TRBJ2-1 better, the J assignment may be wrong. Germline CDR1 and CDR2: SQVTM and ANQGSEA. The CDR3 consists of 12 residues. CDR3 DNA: TGCAGCGTTGAAGGGTCAGCCGGTGAGCAGTTCTTC. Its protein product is CSVEGSAGEQFF.

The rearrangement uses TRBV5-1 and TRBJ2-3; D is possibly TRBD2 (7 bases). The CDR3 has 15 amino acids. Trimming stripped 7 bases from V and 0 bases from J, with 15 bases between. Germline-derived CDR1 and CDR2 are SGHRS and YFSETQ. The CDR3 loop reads CASGGGGTSTDTQYF. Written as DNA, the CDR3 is TGCGCCAGCGGAGGGGGGGGCACCAGCACAGATACGCAGTATTTT.

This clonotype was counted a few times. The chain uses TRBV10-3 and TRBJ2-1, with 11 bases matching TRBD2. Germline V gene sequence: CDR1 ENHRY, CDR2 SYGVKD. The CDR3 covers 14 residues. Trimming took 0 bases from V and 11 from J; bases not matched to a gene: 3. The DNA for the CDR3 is TGTGCCATCAGTGAGTCTACTAGCGGGAGCAAGCAGTTCTTC. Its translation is CAISESTSGSKQFF.

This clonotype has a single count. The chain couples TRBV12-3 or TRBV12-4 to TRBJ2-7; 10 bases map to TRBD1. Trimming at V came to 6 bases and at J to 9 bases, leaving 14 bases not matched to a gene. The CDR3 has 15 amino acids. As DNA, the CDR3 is TGTGCCAGCAGCCCTCCGGGACAGGGGAAAACCGGGCAGTACTTC. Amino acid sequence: CASSPPGQGKTGQYF.

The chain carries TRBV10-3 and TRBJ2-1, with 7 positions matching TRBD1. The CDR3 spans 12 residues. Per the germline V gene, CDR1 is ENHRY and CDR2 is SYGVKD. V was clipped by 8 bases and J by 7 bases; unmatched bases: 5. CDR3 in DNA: TGTGCCATCGGGGGACAGATGAATGAGCAGTTCTTC. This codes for CAIGGQMNEQFF.

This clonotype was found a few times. CDR3 sequence reads: CASSPKQGSYGYTF. The DNA of the CDR3 is TGCGCCAGCAGCCCTAAACAGGGGAGCTATGGCTACACCTTC. The V gene is TRBV4-3, the J gene TRBJ1-2; TRBD1 matches 7 bases. CDR1 LGHNA and CDR2 YSLEER come from the germline V gene. The CDR3 contains 14 residues. Unmatched junction bases numbered 6, after V lost 4 bases and J lost 4 bases.

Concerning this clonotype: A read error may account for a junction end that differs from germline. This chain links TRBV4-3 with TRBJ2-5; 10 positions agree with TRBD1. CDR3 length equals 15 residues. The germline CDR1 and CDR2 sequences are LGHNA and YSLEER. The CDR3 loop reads CASSPTGGAGETQCF. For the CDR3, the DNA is TGCGCCAGCAGCCCGACAGGGGGCGCGGGAGAGACCCAGTGCTTC.

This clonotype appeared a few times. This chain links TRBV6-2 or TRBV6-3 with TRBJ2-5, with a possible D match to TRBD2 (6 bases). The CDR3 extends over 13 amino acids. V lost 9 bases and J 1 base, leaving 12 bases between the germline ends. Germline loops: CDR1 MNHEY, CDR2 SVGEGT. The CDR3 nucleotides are TGTGCCAGTTCGGGACTGATCCAAGAGACCCAGTACTTC. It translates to CASSGLIQETQYF.

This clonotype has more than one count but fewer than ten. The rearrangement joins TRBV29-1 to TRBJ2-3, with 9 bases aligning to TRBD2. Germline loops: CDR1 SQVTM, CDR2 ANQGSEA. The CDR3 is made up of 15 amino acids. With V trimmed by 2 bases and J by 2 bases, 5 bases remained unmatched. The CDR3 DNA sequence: TGCAGCGTTGAATGGAGCGGGGGGACCACAGATACGCAGTATTTT. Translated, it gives CSVEWSGGTTDTQYF.

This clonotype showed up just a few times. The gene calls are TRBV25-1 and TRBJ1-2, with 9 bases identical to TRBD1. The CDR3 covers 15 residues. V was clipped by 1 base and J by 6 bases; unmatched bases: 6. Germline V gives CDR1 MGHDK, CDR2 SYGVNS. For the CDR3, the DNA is TGTGCCAGCAGTGAATCGCACAGGGGGCTTAATGGCTACACCTTC. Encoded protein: CASSESHRGLNGYTF.

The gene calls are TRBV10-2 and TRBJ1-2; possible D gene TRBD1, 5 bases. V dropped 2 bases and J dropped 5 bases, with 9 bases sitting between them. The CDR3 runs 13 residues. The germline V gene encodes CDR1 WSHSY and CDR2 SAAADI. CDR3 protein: CASSEGAKYGYTF. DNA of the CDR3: TGCGCCAGCAGTGAGGGGGCCAAGTATGGCTACACCTTC.

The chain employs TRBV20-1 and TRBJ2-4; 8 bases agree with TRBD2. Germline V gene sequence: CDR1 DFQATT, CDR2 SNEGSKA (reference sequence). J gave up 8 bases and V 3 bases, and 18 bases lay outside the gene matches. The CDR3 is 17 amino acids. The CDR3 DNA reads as TGCAGTGCTAGTCCACAGCGGCTAGCGGGTTCCAGAGACATTCAGTACTTC. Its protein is CSASPQRLAGSRDIQYF.

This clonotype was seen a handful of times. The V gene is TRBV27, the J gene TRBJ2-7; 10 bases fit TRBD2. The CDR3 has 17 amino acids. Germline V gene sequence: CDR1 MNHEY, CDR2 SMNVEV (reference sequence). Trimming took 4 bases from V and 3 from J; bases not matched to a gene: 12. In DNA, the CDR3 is TGTGCCAGCAGTTGGGGCCAAACTAGCGGGACTCTCTACGAGCAGTACTTC. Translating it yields CASSWGQTSGTLYEQYF.

DNA for the CDR3: TGTGCCAGCAGCTACCCCGGGGGGGGAGACACCGGGGAGCTGTTTTTT. This codes for CASSYPGGGDTGELFF. This chain joins TRBV11-2 and TRBJ2-2; TRBD2 agrees at 8 bases. CDR1 SGHAT and CDR2 FQNNGV come from the germline V gene. The CDR3 loop spans 16 amino acids. J gave up 3 bases and V 4 bases, and 7 bases lay outside the gene matches.

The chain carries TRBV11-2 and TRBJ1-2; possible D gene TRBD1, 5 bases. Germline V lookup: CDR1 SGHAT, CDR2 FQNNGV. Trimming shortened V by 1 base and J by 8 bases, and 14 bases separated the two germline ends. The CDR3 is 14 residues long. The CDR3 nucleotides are TGTGCCAGCAGCTTAGGGGGACGGTCCTGGGGCTACACCTTC. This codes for CASSLGGRSWGYTF.

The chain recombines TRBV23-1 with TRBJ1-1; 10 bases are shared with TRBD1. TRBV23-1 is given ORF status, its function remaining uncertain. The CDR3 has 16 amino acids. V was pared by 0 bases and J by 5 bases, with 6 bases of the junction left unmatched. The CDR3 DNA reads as TGCGCCAGCAGTCAATCGAAGGGACAGGGGCTTACTGAAGCTTTCTTT. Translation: CASSQSKGQGLTEAFF.

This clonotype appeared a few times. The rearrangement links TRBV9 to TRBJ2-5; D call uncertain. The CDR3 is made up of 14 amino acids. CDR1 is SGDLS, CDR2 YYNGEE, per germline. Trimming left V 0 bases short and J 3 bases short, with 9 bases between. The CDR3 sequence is CASSVGWGEETQYF. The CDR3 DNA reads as TGTGCCAGCAGCGTAGGCTGGGGTGAAGAGACCCAGTACTTC.

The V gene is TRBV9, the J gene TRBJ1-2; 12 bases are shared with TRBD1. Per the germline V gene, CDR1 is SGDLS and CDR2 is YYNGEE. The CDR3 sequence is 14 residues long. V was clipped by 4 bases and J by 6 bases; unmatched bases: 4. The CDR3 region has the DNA TGTGCCAGCAGCTGGGACAGGGGGCTAGATGGCTACACCTTC. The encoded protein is CASSWDRGLDGYTF.

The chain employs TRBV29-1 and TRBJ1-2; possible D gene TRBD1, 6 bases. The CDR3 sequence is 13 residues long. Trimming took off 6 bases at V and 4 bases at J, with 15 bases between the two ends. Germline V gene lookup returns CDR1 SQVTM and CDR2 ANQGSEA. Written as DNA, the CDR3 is TGCAGCGTCGATCAGGGGACGGGCTATGGCTACACCTTC. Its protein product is CSVDQGTGYGYTF. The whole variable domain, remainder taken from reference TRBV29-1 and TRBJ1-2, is SAVISQKPSRDICQRGTSLTIQCQVDSQVTMMFWYRQQPGQSLTLIATANQGSEATYESGFVIDKFPISRPNLTFSTLTVSNMSPEDSSIYLCSVDQGTGYGYTFGSGTRLTVV.